This T cell receptor beta chain was found in a study of immune evolution from preneoplasia to lung adenocarcinoma. Study-wide results and limits: Normal lung had highest clonality; later lesions appeared denser, more diverse. Normal lung had the highest top T cell clone frequencies.

Libraries were prepared by immunoSEQ multiplex PCR; TCRdb keeps only in-frame clonotypes and omits some of them. The data contain about 4,100 clones, roughly four fifths of them seen just once; the ten biggest clones take up over 12%. Histologic diagnosis was independently verified by two lung pathologists. CDR1 and CDR2 from the germline V gene are SNHLY and FYNNEI. V gave up 7 bases and J gave up 8 bases; unmatched junction bases: 4. The CDR3 covers 14 residues. Note on this clone: Its antigen is unidentified.

The sequence came from a donor older than 65 with lung adenocarcinoma. The sequencing sample was made of FFPE adjacent normal lung tissue. The genes are TRBV2 and TRBJ2-1; 14 nucleotides agree with TRBD2. The CDR3 is CASKPGLAGDEQFF. The DNA of the CDR3 is TGTGCCAGCAAACCGGGACTAGCGGGAGATGAGCAGTTCTTC.